What follows is one T cell receptor beta chain and its context. The antigen remains undetermined. The PCR ran on 60 Vbeta and 13 Jbeta primers. The data were produced by immunoSEQ multiplex PCR, yet TCRdb's version contains in-frame clones alone and is incomplete. The table lists over 100,000 clones, about 73% of them singletons. The CDR3 runs 17 residues. With V trimmed by 5 bases and J by 10 bases, 19 bases remained unmatched. Germline V gene lookup returns CDR1 LNHDA and CDR2 SQIVND (reference sequence). The sample is drawn from a study of cytomegalovirus exposure and HLA in healthy donors. Notes on the study in general: It was about 150 TCR beta chains that were listed as cytomegalovirus-associated. Most observed TCR sequences were rare, whereas some public TCRs were detected in many donors. Both high specificity and high sensitivity reportedly marked the classifier's diagnosis of cytomegalovirus status. A later analysis found TCR association rates differed by HLA locus, highest for DRB1 and lowest for HLA-C.

Sequencing input: PBMCs. The TCR sequence derives from a young woman in good health and CMV-seropositive. The chain recombines TRBV19 with TRBJ1-4; TRBD1 matches 7 bases. The CDR3 protein is CASSQPGQRSGRGKLFF. The CDR3 DNA is TGTGCCAGTAGTCAACCGGGACAGAGGTCTGGGAGAGGAAAACTGTTTTTT.